What follows is one T cell receptor beta chain and its context. This clonotype appeared many times. Its antigen is not yet known. No base quality information exists; no much larger clone differs at one position. These data originate in a study of T cells in Graves' hyperthyroidism and ophthalmopathy (dated by TCRdb to about 2019). Regarding the study in general: Peripheral blood was sampled at the time of initial diagnosis, prior to any treatment. A discovery cohort of approximately 100 patients, roughly 45 with Graves' ophthalmopathy and 57 with stable Graves' hyperthyroidism, was used to find distinguishing TCR V-J signatures. Whether ophthalmopathy could be predicted prospectively was tested in an independent validation cohort made up of approximately 19 hyperthyroidism patients plus 17 patients who later progressed to ophthalmopathy. For training and testing, the 80 to 100 patients in the discovery cohort were randomly divided in a 7:3 ratio. In addition, the study compared T-cell repertoires in thyroid tissue and in blood from about six Graves' hyperthyroidism patients. After sampling, hyperthyroidism patients received methimazole starting at 30 mg daily, and ophthalmopathy patients received high-dose intravenous methylprednisolone. The paper reports TCR Vbeta CDR3 sequencing of about 140 peripheral blood samples: approximately 41 ophthalmopathy, some 80 hyperthyroidism and approximately 17 progressor patients.

TCR beta CDR3 regions were amplified from RNA transcripts. The TCR CDR3 was subjected to a first round of RT-PCR using the HTBI primer set and the Qiagen OneStep RT-PCR kit. A second multiplex PCR round built the libraries, followed by size selection and purification. Sequencing of the libraries was done on an Illumina HiSeq2000 using paired-end 100 bp reads. The authors' analysis ran thus. Raw data were processed with SOAPnuke, discarding reads with adapters, uncalled bases, mean Phred below 15, or no exact constant-primer or identifier match. COPE v1.2.5 was used to merge the high-quality paired reads, and each unique nucleotide sequence was defined as a clonotype. MiTCR v1.1 was used to align the clonotypes against IMGT TRBV, TRBD and TRBJ reference segments. Analysis was restricted to V-J combinations with a frequency above 0.0001, which covered roughly 99% of repertoires. The TCS score was defined as F50 (clonal expansion) divided by E x V (chaos), with BLOSUM62-based TCRdist calculated between CDR3 peptides within each V-J. Welch's t-statistics and random forest reduced 500 to 650 V-J features to roughly 13, which were used in a naive Bayes classifier (R e1071). TCRdb cleaned the public reads at Q25 with fastp, built clones with MiXCR and kept in-frame beta chains. For every CDR3 protein sequence, its rows merge into one entry that carries the most common genes and DNA. Clone size and V and J calls follow TCRdb, not the original study. The sample data list roughly 250,000 distinct CDR3 sequences, and less than 15% of these were observed just once. The ten largest clonotypes hold 10% to 15% of the sample.

Hyperthyroidism patients were aged 18 to 65 years and newly diagnosed, with disease duration of less than 2 months. Exclusion was applied to patients with uncontrolled infections, other autoimmune diseases, pregnancy or lactation. Clinical symptoms, serum thyroxine and TRAb, thyroid ultrasound, and orbital computed tomography formed the basis for the diagnoses. For progressor patients, blood was drawn at the first diagnosis of hyperthyroidism, before any ophthalmopathy symptoms had appeared. PBMCs were separated from roughly 10 ml of fresh peripheral blood using Ficoll-Paque density gradient centrifugation. Progressor patients were defined as those initially diagnosed with Graves' hyperthyroidism in whom ophthalmopathy developed during follow-up. Total RNA was extracted with Trizol reagent, and quality was checked on an Agilent 2100 Bioanalyzer. Trimming removed 7 bases from V and 2 bases from J; the gene matches leave 14 bases unexplained. From the cysteine through the phenylalanine, the CDR3 covers 18 amino acids. The entry retains the CDR3 DNA only, 54 bases that are in frame from base 1.

Summary of the overall study and its limitations: Most expanded thyroid clonotypes (frequency above 0.001) were also detected in blood, suggesting blood repertoires may reflect thyroid immune responses. No statistical method was used to set the sample size in advance, and investigators knew the group allocation. During validation, the model predicted progression to ophthalmopathy a median of about 6.5 months ahead of onset, with roughly 65% sensitivity and 72.22% specificity. A model built on a 13 V-J signature distinguished ophthalmopathy from stable hyperthyroidism, reaching around 87% sensitivity and about 81% specificity in cross-validation and 80%/75% in testing.

The sequence links TRBV6-7 to TRBJ2-5, with TRBD2 identical over 12 junction bases. TRBV6-7 is given ORF status, its function remaining uncertain. The specimen sequenced was blood. The TCR sequence derives from a woman in her thirties or forties with Graves' hyperthyroidism that later progressed to Graves' ophthalmopathy. The nucleotide sequence reads as follows: TGTGCCAGCACCAACGCCGGGCTAGCGGGAGGGGGACAAGAGACCCAGTACTTC. The resulting protein is CASTNAGLAGGGQETQYF.